This T cell receptor beta chain was recovered during a study of OX40 agonist ivuxolimab in advanced cancers. Study as a whole: Patients in the trial were receiving intravenous ivuxolimab every 2 weeks, at doses of 0.01 to 10 mg/kg. Head and neck, renal cell, melanoma or hepatocellular carcinoma were the cancers that dose-escalation patients had. Around 40% of patients had received prior checkpoint inhibitor therapy. Regarding the study as a whole: It was also the case that some nonresponders had low normalized T-cell clonal expansion.

The germline V gene encodes CDR1 LNHDA and CDR2 SQIVND (reference sequence). V lost 3 bases and J lost 6, with 11 bases in between. CDR3 length equals 13 residues. A note on this clone: The target antigen is unknown.

Some clones are missing from TCRdb's copy, which holds only in-frame ones; the method was immunoSEQ multiplex PCR. The table shows 95,000 to 150,000 clones, with 75% to 90% occurring only once. The source material was CD4+ or CD8+ T cells sorted from blood, sampled in a trial of the OX40 agonist ivuxolimab. The sequence derives from an adult with an advanced solid tumor such as melanoma, head and neck, liver or kidney cancer. The V and J genes are TRBV19 and TRBJ1-2, with D uncertain. CDR3: CASSIAGEDGYTF. The CDR3, as DNA: TGTGCCAGTAGTATTGCCGGGGAGGATGGCTACACCTTC.